This TCR beta chain was sequenced in a study of T-cell reconstitution after alpha-beta-depleted transplantation in children. Whole-study findings and limits: Newly produced T cells mostly provided counts and TCRbeta diversity after one year, as hyperexpanded clones declined. Reported findings indicate that, about two months after transplant, alpha-beta T cells came from several hundred expanded clones, which were derived from non-depleted graft cells. Day-60 TCRbeta diversity that was high in some patients was derived from surviving recipient T cells and thymic progenitors.

Unique molecular identifiers featured in how the TCRbeta library was prepared. One entry per CDR3 protein, called by TCRdb with MiXCR from the PCR reads. The table shows about a million distinct CDR3 sequences, with 25% to 35% occurring only once. For this clonotype: Antigen specificity is unknown.

Deletions cut 5 bases from V and 7 bases from J, with 11 bases between. The CDR3 is made up of 12 amino acids. This chain uses TRBV12-3 or TRBV12-4 with TRBJ2-5; the D is unclear. The source was PBMCs, mostly from graft donor cells, collected 360 days after TCRalphabeta/CD19-depleted stem cell transplant. This clonotype was sampled from a boy less than two years old who had a stem cell transplant for SCID, so the T cells may come from the graft donor. CDR3 loop: CASSSRTGTQYF. The DNA of the CDR3 is TGTGCCAGCAGTAGCCGCACGGGGACCCAGTACTTC.